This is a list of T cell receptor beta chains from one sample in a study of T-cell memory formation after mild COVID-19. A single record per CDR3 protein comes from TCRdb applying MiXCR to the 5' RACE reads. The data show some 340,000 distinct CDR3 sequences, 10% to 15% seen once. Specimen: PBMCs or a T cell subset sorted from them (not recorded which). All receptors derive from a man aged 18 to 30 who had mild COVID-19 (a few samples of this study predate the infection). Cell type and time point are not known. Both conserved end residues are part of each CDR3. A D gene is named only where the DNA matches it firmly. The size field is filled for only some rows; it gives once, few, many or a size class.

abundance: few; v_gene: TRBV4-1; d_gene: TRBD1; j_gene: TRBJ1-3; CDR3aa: CASSHRQGVGNTIYF; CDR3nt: TGCGCCAGCAGCCACAGACAGGGGGTCGGAAACACCATATATTTT
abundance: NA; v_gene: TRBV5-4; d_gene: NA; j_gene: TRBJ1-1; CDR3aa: CASSFGGHRNTEAFF; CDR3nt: TGTGCCAGCAGCTTTGGAGGACACCGGAACACTGAAGCTTTCTTT
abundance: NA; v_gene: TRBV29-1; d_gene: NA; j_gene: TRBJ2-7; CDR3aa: CSVADAYEQYF; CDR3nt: TGCAGCGTTGCGGACGCCTACGAGCAGTACTTC
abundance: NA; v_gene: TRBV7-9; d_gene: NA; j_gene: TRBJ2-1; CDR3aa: CASRRRADYNEQFF; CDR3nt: TGTGCCAGCCGTCGTCGGGCCGACTACAATGAGCAGTTCTTC
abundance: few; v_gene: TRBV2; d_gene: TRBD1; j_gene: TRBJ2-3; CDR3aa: CASSVGQGRSTQYF; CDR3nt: TGTGCCAGCAGTGTAGGACAGGGTAGGAGTACGCAGTATTTT
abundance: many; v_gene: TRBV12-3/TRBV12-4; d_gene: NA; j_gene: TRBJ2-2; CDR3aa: CASSLGSGELFF; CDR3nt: TGCGCCAGCAGTTTGGGAAGCGGGGAGCTGTTTTTT
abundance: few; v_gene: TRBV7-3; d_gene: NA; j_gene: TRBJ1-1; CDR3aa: CASSLKGRDTEAFF; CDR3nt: TGTGCCAGCAGCTTAAAGGGACGGGACACTGAAGCTTTCTTT
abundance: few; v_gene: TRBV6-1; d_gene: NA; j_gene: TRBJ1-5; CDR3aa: CASKTELYSNQPQHF; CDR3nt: TGTGCCAGCAAAACAGAACTTTATAGCAATCAGCCCCAGCATTTT
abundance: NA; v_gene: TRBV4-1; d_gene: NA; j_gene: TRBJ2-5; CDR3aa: CASSHYDRETQYF; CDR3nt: TGCGCCAGCAGCCATTATGACCGAGAGACCCAGTACTTC
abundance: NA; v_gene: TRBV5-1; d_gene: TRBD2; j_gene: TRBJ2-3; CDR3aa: CASDLLAGGNTQYF; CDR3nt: TGCGCCAGCGACCTACTAGCGGGGGGTAATACGCAGTATTTT
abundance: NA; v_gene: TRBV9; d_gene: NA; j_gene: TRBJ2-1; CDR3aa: CASSVSAYNEQFF; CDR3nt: TGTGCCAGCAGCGTGTCAGCTTACAATGAGCAGTTCTTC
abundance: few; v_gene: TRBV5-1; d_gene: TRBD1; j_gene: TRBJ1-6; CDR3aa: CASSWGDSSYNSPLHF; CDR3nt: TGCGCCAGCAGCTGGGGGGACAGCTCCTATAATTCACCCCTCCACTTT
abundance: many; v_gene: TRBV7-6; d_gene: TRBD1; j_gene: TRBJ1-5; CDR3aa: CASSMTGNQPQHF; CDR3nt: TGTGCCAGCAGCATGACAGGGAATCAGCCCCAGCATTTT
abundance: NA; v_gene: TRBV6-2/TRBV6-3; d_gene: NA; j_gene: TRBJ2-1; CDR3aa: CARGDGLPFF; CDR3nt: TGTGCCAGAGGGGACGGGTTGCCGTTCTTC
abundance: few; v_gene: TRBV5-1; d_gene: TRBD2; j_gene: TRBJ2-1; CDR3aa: CASSPGTSGGHEQFF; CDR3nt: TGCGCCAGCAGCCCGGGGACTAGCGGGGGGCATGAGCAGTTCTTC
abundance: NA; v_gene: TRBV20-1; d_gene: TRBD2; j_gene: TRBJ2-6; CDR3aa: CSARGRLASGANVLTF; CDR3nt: TGCAGTGCTAGGGGACGACTAGCCTCTGGGGCCAACGTCCTGACTTTC
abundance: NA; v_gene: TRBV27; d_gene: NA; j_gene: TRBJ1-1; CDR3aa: CASSPRDPGLGTEAFF; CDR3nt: TGTGCCAGCAGTCCCCGGGACCCAGGCTTGGGCACTGAAGCTTTCTTT
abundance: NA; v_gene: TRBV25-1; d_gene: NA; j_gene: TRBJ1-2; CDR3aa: CASSEFETDGYGYTF; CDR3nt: TGTGCCAGCAGTGAATTCGAGACGGACGGATATGGCTACACCTTC
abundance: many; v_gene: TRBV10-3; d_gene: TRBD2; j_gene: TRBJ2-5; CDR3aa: CAILPRGAQYF; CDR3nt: TGTGCCATCCTCCCGCGGGGGGCCCAGTACTTC
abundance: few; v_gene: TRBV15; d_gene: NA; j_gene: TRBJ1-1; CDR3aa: CATSRDLRGAFF; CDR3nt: TGTGCCACCAGCAGAGATCTGCGGGGGGCTTTCTTT
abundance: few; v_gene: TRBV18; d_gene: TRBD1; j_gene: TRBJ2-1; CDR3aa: CASPRQGYYNEQFF; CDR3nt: TGTGCCAGCCCCCGACAGGGTTACTACAATGAGCAGTTCTTC
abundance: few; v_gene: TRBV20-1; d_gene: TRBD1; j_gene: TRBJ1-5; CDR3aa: CSAALGTGGGLLQPQHF; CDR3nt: TGCAGTGCTGCCCTGGGGACAGGGGGCGGGTTACTTCAGCCCCAGCATTTT
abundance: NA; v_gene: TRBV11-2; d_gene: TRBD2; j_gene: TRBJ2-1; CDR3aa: CASSPLLAAPYNEQFF; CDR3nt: TGTGCCAGCAGCCCACTACTAGCGGCCCCCTACAATGAGCAGTTCTTC
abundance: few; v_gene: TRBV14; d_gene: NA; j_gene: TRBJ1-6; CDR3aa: CASSPMGSPLHF; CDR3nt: TGTGCCAGCAGCCCAATGGGGTCACCCCTCCACTTT
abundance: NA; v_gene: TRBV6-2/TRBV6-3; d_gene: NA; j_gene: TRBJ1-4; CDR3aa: CASSQPSKATNEKLFF; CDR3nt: TGTGCCAGCAGCCAACCCTCAAAGGCAACTAATGAAAAACTGTTTTTT
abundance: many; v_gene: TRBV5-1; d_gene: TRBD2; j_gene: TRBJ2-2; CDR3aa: CASSLTGLASTGELFF; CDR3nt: TGCGCCAGCAGCTTGACGGGACTAGCGAGCACCGGGGAGCTGTTTTTT
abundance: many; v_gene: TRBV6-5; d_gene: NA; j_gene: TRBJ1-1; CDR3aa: CASSYRIRGTEAFF; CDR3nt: TGTGCCAGCAGTTATAGGATTAGGGGCACTGAAGCTTTCTTT
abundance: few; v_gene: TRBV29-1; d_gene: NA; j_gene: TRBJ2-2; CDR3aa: CSVRTAAGTGELFF; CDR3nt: TGCAGCGTAAGGACAGCGGCGGGCACCGGGGAGCTGTTTTTT
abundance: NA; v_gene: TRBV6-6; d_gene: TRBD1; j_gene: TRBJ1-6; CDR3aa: CASSYPPAGQGAKSSYNSPLHF; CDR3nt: TGTGCCAGCAGTTACCCACCAGCCGGACAGGGGGCCAAGAGCTCCTATAATTCACCCCTCCACTTT
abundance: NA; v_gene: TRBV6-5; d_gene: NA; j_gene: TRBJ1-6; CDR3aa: CASRKTWTDSSYNSPLHF; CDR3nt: TGTGCCAGCAGAAAAACTTGGACGGATAGCTCCTATAATTCACCCCTCCACTTT
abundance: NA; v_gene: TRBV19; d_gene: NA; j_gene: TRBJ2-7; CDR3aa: CASNDPLVSYEQYF; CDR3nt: TGTGCCAGTAACGATCCCTTAGTCTCCTACGAGCAGTACTTC
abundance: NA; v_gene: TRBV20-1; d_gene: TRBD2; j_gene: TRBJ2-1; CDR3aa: CSARVRGRDYNEQFF; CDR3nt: TGCAGTGCTAGAGTAAGAGGGAGGGACTACAATGAGCAGTTCTTC
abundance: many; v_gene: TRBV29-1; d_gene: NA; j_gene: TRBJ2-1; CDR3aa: CSVGGDHEQFF; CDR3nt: TGCAGCGTTGGGGGGGATCATGAGCAGTTCTTC
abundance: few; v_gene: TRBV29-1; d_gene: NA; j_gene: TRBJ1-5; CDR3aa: CSVGGLGSNQPQHF; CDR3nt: TGCAGCGTTGGGGGCCTAGGCAGCAATCAGCCCCAGCATTTT
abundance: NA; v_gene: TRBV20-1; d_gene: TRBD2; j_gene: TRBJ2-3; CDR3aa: CSAAGNTQYF; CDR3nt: TGCAGTGCAGCGGGGAATACGCAGTATTTT
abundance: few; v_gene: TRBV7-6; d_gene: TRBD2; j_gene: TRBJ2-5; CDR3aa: CASSLISSGGQETQYF; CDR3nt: TGTGCCAGCAGCTTAATATCTAGCGGGGGCCAAGAGACCCAGTACTTC
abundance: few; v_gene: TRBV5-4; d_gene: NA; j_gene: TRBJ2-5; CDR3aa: CASSAGRGRGETQYF; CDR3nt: TGTGCCAGCAGCGCGGGACGGGGGCGGGGAGAGACCCAGTACTTC
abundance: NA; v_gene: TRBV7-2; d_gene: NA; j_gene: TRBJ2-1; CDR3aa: CASSLDRGWGVEQFF; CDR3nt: TGTGCCAGCAGCTTAGACCGGGGGTGGGGTGTTGAGCAGTTCTTC
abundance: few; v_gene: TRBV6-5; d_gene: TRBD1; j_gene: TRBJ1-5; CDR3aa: CASSSLYRGSTQPQHF; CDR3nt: TGTGCCAGCAGTTCTTTATACAGGGGCTCGACGCAGCCCCAGCATTTT
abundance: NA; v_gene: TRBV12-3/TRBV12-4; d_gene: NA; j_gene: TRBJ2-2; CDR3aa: CASSLIDTGELFF; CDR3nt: TGTGCCAGCAGTCTCATAGACACCGGGGAGCTGTTTTTT
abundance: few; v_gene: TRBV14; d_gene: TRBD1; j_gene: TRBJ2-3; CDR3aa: CASSQFGGQDLWSIGTDTQYF; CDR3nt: TGTGCCAGCAGCCAATTCGGGGGACAGGATCTTTGGTCTATTGGCACAGATACGCAGTATTTT